The present T cell receptor beta chain was sequenced within a study of human T cells and chemical hapten exposure. Turning to the study itself: Alopecia areata, totalis or universalis affected patients who were mostly female.

General observations from the study: Those TCRs sitting above 1 in 1000 frequency stayed the same with DPC sensitization.

Stated time point: pre-sensitization, week 0. Treatment described: therapeutic diphenylcyclopropenone sensitization with weekly scalp DPC. Total RNA was isolated from whole blood that had not been fractionated. TCRdb redid the calling of the RACE reads with MiXCR, one entry per CDR3 protein. The data show a few hundred thousand distinct CDR3 sequences, about 5% seen once. Germline V lookup: CDR1 SSHAT, CDR2 FNYEAQ (reference sequence). The length of the CDR3 is 14 residues. This clonotype has only a few counts. Its antigen is not known. Mismatch with germline at one junction end may stem from a read error.

This clonotype originated in a woman younger than 35 with alopecia areata. Some clones in this sample may be carry-over from other donors' samples. The sample in question was whole blood, obtained in connection with sensitization to the hapten diphenylcyclopropenone (DPC). The chain recombines TRBV7-7 with TRBJ2-2, with TRBD2 as a possible D gene (5 bases). CDR3 nucleotides: TGTGCTAGCAGCCTCCAGGAGGCCACCGGGGAGCTGTTTTTT. This codes for CASSLQEATGELFF.